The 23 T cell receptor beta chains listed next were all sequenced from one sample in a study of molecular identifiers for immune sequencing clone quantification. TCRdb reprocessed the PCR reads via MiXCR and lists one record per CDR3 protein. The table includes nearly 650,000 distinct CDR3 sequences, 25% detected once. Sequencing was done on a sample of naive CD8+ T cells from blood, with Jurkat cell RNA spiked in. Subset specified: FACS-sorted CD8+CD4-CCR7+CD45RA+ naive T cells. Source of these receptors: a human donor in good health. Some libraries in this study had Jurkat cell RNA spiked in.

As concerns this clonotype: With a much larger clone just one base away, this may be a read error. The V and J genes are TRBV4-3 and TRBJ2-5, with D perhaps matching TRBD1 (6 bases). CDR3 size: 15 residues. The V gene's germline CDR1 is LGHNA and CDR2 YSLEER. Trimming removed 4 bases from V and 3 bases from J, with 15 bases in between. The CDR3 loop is CASSRDQGFEETQYF. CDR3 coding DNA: TGCGCCAGCAGCCGAGATCAGGGGTTTGAAGAGACCCAGTACTTC.

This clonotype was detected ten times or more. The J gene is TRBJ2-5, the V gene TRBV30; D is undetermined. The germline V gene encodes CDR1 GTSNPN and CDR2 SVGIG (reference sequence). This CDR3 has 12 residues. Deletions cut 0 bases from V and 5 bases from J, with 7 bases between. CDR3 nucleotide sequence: TGTGCCTGGAGTGTACTTGGTGAGACCCAGTACTTC. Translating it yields CAWSVLGETQYF. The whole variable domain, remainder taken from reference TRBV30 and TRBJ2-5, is SQTIHQWPATLVQPVGSPLSLECTVEGTSNPNLYWYRQAAGRGLQLLFYSVGIGQISSEVPQNLSASRPQDRQFILSSKKLLLSDSGFYLCAWSVLGETQYFGPGTRLLVL.

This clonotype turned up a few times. CDR3 sequence reads: CASFGGAGDNEQFF. CDR3 sequence (DNA): TGTGCCTCGTTCGGGGGGGCCGGAGACAATGAGCAGTTCTTC. J is TRBJ2-1 and V is TRBV19; 8 positions agree with TRBD2. Germline V gene sequence: CDR1 LNHDA, CDR2 SQIVND (reference sequence). J lost 5 bases, V lost 11 bases, and 11 bases had no gene match. The CDR3 contains 14 residues.

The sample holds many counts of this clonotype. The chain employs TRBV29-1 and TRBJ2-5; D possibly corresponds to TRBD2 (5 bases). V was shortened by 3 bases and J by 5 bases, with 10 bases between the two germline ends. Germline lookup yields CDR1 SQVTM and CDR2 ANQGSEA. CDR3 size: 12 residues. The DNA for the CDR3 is TGCAGCGTTGACTGGCGGGTTGAGACCCAGTACTTC. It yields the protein CSVDWRVETQYF.

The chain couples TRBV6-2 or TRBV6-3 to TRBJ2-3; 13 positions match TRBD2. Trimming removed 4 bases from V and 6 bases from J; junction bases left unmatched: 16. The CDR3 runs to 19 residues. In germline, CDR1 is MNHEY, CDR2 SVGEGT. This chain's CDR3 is CASSSSPRTSGGGWDTQYF. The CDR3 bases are TGTGCCAGCAGTTCCAGCCCGCGGACTAGCGGGGGAGGTTGGGATACGCAGTATTTT.

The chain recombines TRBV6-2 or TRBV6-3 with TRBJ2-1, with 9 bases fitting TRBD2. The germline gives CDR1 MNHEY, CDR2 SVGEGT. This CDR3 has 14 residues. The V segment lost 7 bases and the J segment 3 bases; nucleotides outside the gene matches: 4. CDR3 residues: CASTIAGDYNEQFF. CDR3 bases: TGTGCCAGCACGATAGCGGGGGACTACAATGAGCAGTTCTTC.

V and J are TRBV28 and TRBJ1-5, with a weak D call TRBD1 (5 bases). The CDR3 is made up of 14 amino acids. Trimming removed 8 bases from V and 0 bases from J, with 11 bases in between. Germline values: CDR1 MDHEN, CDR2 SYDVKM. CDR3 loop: CASQRGCSNQPQHF. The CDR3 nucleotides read TGTGCCAGCCAACGGGGGTGTAGCAATCAGCCCCAGCATTTT.

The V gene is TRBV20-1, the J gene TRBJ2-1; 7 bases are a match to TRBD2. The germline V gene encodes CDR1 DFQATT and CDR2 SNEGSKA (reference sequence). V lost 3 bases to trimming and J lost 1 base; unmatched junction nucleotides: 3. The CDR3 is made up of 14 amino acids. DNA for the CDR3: TGCAGTGCTAGGTCGGGGGGATCCTACAATGAGCAGTTCTTC. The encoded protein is CSARSGGSYNEQFF.

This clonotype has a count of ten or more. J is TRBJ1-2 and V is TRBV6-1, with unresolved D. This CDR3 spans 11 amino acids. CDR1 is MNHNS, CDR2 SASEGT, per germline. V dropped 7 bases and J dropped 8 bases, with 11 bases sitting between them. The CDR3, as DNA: TGTGCCAGCAAGGGTCTGGAAGGCTACACCTTC. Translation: CASKGLEGYTF.

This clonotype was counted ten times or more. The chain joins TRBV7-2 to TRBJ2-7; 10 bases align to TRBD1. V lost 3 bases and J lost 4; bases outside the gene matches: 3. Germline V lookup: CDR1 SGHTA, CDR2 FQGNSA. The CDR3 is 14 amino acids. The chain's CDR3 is CASSFQDRGYEQYF. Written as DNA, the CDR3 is TGTGCCAGCAGCTTCCAGGACAGGGGGTACGAGCAGTACTTC.

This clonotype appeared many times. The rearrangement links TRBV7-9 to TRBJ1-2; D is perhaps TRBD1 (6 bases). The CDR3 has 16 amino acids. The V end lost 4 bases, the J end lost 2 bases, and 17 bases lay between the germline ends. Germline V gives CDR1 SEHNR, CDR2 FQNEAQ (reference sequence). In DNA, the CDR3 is TGTGCCAGCAGCTCAACCGCACAGGGCCCGAACTATGGCTACACCTTC. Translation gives CASSSTAQGPNYGYTF.

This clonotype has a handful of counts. The CDR3 sequence is CASRDRDTYTDTQYF. The DNA for the CDR3 is TGTGCCAGCAGGGACCGGGACACCTACACAGATACGCAGTATTTT. The chain uses TRBV6-2 or TRBV6-3 and TRBJ2-3, with a tentative D call TRBD1 (6 bases). The CDR3 consists of 15 residues. Deletions cut 6 bases from V and 2 bases from J, with 15 bases between. Germline V CDR1 and CDR2: MNHEY, SVGEGT.

The CDR3 bases are TGTGCCAGCAGCTTAGGGTATTTCGAGCGGAGACAAGAGACCCAGTACTTC. As protein: CASSLGYFERRQETQYF. The J gene is TRBJ2-5, the V gene TRBV11-2; D is perhaps TRBD2 (5 bases). With 1 base removed from V and 2 bases from J, the gap between germline ends came to 17 bases. This CDR3 has 17 residues. Germline-derived CDR1 and CDR2 are SGHAT and FQNNGV.

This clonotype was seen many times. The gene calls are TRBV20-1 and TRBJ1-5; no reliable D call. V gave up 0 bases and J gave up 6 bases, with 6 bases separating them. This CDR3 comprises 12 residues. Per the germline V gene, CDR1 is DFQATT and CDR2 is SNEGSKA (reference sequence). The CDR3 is CSARDGGQPQHF. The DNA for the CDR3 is TGCAGTGCTAGAGACGGAGGTCAGCCCCAGCATTTT.

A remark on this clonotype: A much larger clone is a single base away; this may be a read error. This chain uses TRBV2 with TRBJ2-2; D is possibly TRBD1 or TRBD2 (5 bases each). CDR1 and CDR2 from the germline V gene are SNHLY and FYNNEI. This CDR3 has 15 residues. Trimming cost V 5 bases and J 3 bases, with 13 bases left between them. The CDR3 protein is CASSRGPIYTGELFF. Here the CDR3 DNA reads TGTGCCAGCAGTAGGGGACCGATATACACCGGGGAGCTGTTTTTT.

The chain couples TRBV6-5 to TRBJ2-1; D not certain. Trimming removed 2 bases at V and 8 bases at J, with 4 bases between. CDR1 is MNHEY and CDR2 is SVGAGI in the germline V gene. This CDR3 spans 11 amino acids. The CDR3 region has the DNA TGTGCCAGCAGTTACCTCTATGAGCAGTTCTTC. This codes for CASSYLYEQFF.

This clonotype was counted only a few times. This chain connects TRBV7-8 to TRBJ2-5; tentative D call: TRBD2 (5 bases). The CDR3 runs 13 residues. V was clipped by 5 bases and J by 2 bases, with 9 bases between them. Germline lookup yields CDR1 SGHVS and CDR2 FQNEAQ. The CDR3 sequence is CASSAREQETQYF. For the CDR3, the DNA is TGTGCCAGCAGCGCCCGGGAACAAGAGACCCAGTACTTC.

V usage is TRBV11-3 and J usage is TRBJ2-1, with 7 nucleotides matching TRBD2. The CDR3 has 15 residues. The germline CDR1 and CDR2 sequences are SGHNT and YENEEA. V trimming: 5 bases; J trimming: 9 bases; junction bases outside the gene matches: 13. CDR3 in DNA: TGTGCCAGCAGCCCGGACTTGCGGGAGTCCGGTGAGCAGTTCTTC. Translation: CASSPDLRESGEQFF.

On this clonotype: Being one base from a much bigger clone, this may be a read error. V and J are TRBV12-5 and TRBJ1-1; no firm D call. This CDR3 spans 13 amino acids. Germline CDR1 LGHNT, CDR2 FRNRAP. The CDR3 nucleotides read TGTGCTAGTGGTTTGGGGGTTAGCACTGGAGCTTTCTTT. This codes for CASGLGVSTGAFF. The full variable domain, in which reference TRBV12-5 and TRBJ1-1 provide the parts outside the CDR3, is DARVTQTPRHKVTEMGQEVTMRCQPILGHNTVFWYRQTMMQGLELLAYFRNRAPLDDSGMPKDRFSAEMPDATLATLKIQPSEPRDSAVYFCASGLGVSTGAFFGQGTRLTVV.

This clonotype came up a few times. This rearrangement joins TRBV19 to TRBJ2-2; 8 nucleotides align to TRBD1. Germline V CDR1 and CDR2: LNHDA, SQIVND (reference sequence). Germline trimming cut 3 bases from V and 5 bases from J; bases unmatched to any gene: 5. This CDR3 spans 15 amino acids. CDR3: CASSIGQGRTGELFF. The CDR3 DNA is TGTGCCAGTAGTATCGGACAGGGTAGGACCGGGGAGCTGTTTTTT.

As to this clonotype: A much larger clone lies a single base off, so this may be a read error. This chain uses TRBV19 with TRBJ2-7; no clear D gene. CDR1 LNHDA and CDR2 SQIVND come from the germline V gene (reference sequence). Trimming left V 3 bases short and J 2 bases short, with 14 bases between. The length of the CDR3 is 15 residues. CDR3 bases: TGTGCCAGTAGTATTTCCGCAGCCGCCCCCTACGAGCAGTACTTC. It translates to CASSISAAAPYEQYF.

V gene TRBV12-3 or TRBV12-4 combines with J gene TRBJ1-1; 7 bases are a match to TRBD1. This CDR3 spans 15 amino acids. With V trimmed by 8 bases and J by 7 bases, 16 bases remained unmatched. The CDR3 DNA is TGTGCCAGCCGTGAAAGGTCAGGGGGGGGGGATGAAGCTTTCTTT. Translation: CASRERSGGGDEAFF.

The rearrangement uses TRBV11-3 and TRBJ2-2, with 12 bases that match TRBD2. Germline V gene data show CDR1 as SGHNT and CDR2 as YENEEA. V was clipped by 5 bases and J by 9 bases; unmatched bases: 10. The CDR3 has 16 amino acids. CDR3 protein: CASSPSTSGRNRELFF. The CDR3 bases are TGTGCCAGCAGCCCCTCCACTAGCGGGAGGAACCGGGAGCTGTTTTTT.